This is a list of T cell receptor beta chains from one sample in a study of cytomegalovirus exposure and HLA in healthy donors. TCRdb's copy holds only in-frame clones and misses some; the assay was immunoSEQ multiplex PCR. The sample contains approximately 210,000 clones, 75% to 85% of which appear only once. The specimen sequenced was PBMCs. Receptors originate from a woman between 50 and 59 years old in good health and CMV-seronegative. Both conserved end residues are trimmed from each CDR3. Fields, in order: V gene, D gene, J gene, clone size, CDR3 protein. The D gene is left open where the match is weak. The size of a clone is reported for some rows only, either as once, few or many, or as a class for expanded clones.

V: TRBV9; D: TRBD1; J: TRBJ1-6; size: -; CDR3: ASSVNRGKDSPLH
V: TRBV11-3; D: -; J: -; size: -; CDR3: ASSLDGRYEQY
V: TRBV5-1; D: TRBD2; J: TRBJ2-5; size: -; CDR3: ASSLGLLGREGLETQY
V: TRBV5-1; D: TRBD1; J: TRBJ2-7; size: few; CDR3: ASSLGLRDRQDYEQY
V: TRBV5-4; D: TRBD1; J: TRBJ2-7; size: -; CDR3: ASSPRRDRAYEQY
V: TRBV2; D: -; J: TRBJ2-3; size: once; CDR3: ASIRVVRSGVGTDTQY
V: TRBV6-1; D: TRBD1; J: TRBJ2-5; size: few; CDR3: ASTFHRGQQTQY
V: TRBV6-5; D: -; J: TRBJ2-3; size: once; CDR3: ASSYDKGEPTDTQY
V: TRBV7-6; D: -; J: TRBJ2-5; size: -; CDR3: ASSLAPLRRETQY
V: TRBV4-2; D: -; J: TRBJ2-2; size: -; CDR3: ASSQDWRLTGELF
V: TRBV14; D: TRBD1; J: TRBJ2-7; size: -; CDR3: ASSQVAGTGRHEQY
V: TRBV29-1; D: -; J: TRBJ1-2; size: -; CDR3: SVARLIEGYGYT
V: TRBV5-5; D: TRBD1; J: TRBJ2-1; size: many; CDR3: ASSFRTGASSYNEQF
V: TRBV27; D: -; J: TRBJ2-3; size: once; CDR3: ASSFLGLGGDTQY
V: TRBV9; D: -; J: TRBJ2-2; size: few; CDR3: ASSSPGGSDTGELF
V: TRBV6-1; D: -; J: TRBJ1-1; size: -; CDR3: ASGPPTEINTEAF
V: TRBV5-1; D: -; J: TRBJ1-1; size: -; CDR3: ASSLGWPMNTEAF
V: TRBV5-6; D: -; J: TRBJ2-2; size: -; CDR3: ASCTGINTGELF
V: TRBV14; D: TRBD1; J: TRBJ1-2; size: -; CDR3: ASSQVGTAYGYT
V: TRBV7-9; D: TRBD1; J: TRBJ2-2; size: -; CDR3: ASTLLGTGNTGELF
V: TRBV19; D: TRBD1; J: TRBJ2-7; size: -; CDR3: ASSMWATGSYEQY
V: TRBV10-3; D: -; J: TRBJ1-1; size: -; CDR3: ATRDGESTEAF
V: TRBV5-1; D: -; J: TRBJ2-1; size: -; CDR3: ASSSGLYSGNEQF
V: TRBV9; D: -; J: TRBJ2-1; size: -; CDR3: ASSVGAPDNEQF
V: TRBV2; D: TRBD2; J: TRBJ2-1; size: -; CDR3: ASSPSSGRANEQF
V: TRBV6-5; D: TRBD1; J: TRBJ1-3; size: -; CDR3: ASSGTAFSGNTIY
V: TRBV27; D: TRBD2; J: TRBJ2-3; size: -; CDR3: ASTQRGSGLAPDTQY
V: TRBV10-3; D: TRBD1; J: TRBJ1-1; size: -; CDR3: AISESNVVDRKTEAF
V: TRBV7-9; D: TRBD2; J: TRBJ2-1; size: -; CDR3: ASSWLAGTYNEQF
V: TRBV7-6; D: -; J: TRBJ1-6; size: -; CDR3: ASSLIRGDNSPLH
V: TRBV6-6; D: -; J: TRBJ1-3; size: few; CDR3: ASSSTDFDSGNTIY
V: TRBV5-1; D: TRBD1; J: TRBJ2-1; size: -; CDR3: ASSLVGGLTGQRIYNEQF
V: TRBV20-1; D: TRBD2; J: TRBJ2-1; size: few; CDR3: RALAGAEQF
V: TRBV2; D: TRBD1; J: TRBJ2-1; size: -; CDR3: ASRGDRGFVDEQF
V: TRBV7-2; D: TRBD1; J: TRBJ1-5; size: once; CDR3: ASSLAGTDNQPQH
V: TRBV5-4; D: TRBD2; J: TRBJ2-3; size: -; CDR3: ASSLVGGGADTQY
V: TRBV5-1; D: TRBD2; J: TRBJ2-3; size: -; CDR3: ASSPGLAGGPTDTQY
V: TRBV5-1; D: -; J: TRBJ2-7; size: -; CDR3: ASSNPDRNSYEQY
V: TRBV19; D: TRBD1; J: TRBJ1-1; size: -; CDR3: ASSRGQLNTEAF
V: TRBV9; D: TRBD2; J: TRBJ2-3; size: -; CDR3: ASSLRLAGGPTLSTDTQY
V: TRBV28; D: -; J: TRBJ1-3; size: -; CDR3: ASSLRSYGNTIY
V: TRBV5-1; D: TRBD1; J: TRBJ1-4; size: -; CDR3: ASSFSRQGGSEKLF
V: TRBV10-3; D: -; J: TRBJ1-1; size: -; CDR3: AISEFDRNRLNTEAF
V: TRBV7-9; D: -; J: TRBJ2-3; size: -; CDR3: ASSPSGLSTDTQY
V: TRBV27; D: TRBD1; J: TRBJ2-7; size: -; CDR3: ASSKGQGRTYEQY
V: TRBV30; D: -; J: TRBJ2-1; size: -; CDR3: AWSAYELASPF
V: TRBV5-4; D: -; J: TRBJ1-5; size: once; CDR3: ASSQDWGGQGQKPQH
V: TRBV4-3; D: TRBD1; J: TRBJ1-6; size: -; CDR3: ASREDRGYNSPLH
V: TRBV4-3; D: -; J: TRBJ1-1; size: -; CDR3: ASSSDPDIGAEAF
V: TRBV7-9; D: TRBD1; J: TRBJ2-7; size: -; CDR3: ASSPRQGVHEQY
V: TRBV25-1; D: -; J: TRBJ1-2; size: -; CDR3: ASSVTGSYGYT
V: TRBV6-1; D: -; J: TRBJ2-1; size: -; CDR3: ASSEDAGYEQF
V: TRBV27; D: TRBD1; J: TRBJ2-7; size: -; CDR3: ASRLQAGTANYEQY
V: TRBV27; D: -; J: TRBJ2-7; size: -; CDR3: ASSSLGAASLTYEQY
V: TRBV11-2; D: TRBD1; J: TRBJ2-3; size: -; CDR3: ASSLTGGLVTDTQY
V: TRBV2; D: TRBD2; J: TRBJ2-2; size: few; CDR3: ASLKTSGTGELF
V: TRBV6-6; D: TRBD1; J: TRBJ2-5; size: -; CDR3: ASSRTGWETQY
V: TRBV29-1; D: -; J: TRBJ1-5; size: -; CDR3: SVAFGRGSNQPQH